This T cell receptor (beta chain) was identified during a study of T-cell memory formation after mild COVID-19. Turning to the study itself: Largely, the TCR clusters proved donor specific. Study outcomes and limitations: Second-wave clones peaking on day 37 lacked confirmed SARS-CoV-2 specificity.

In TCRdb, the 5' RACE reads were re-called with MiXCR into one record per CDR3 protein. The repertoire has 84,000 or so distinct CDR3 sequences, approximately 14% of them found once; the top ten carry 31%. V lost 4 bases to trimming and J lost 4 bases; unmatched junction nucleotides: 5. The CDR3 sequence is 14 residues long. Germline V CDR1 and CDR2: SGHRS, YFSETQ. This clonotype was counted at least ten times. Its specificity is not known. The V gene is TRBV5-1, the J gene TRBJ2-3; 8 positions agree with TRBD2. This clonotype was sampled from an adult woman who had mild COVID-19 (a few samples of this study predate the infection). Cell type and time point are not known. What was sequenced was PBMCs or a T cell subset sorted from them (not recorded which). CDR3 sequence (DNA): TGCGCCAGCAGCGAGCGGGAGTGGGCAGATACGCAGTATTTT. This codes for CASSEREWADTQYF.